These T cell receptor beta chains were read from a single sample in a study of T cell repertoires in cytomegalovirus infection. TCRdb reanalysed the reads using MiXCR and keeps one entry per CDR3 protein. The sample has some 110,000 distinct CDR3 sequences, more than 25% seen once. For these receptors, no antigen is known. Material: CD8+ T cells from cultured PBMCs, obtained from culture after CMV antigen stimulation. Every receptor here comes from a human donor in good health (CMV status not recorded). Some clones in this sample may be carry-over from other donors' samples. The CDR3 runs from the conserved cysteine through the conserved F or W. The order of the fields is D gene, clone size, J gene, V gene, CDR3 protein, CDR3 DNA. A D gene is named only where the DNA matches it firmly. A row's size may be missing; if present it is once, few, many or a size class.

>TRBD1|-|TRBJ2-1|TRBV10-3
CAISESPDRGNEQFF
TGTGCCATCAGTGAGTCGCCGGACAGGGGAAATGAGCAGTTCTTC
>-|-|TRBJ2-5|TRBV11-2
CASSPAGGAQETQYF
TGTGCCAGCAGCCCCGCGGGCGGGGCCCAAGAGACCCAGTACTTC
>-|-|TRBJ1-1|TRBV19
CASGQNTEAFF
TGTGCCAGTGGGCAGAACACTGAAGCTTTCTTT
>-|once|TRBJ2-5|TRBV7-3
CASSSGGGPQETQYF
TGTGCCAGCAGCTCAGGAGGGGGGCCCCAAGAGACCCAGTACTTC
>-|few|TRBJ2-1|TRBV27
CASSYRGGEQFF
TGTGCCAGCAGTTACAGGGGGGGTGAGCAGTTCTTC
>TRBD1|-|TRBJ1-1|TRBV7-9
CASSLATGDDTEAFF
TGTGCCAGCAGCTTAGCGACAGGGGATGACACTGAAGCTTTCTTT
>-|few|TRBJ1-3|TRBV7-9
CASSLDPGNTIYF
TGTGCCAGCAGCTTAGACCCTGGAAACACCATATATTTT
>-|-|TRBJ1-5|TRBV2
CASRDLVGGNQPQHF
TGTGCCAGCAGGGACCTGGTTGGCGGCAATCAGCCCCAGCATTTT
>-|-|TRBJ1-1|TRBV19
CASTVLITDTEAFF
TGTGCCAGTACCGTTTTAATCACTGACACTGAAGCTTTCTTT
>-|-|TRBJ1-2|TRBV4-3
CASSQDTLTGTLGYYGYTF
TGCGCCAGCAGCCAAGATACACTTACCGGGACCCTGGGGTACTATGGCTACACCTTC
>-|few|TRBJ2-7|TRBV29-1
CSVAGPLYEQYF
TGCAGCGTTGCCGGTCCTCTTTACGAGCAGTACTTC
>-|few|TRBJ2-5|TRBV5-4
CASSLRDSQETQYF
TGTGCCAGCAGCCTGCGGGACTCCCAAGAGACCCAGTACTTC
>TRBD2|few|TRBJ2-2|TRBV10-3
CAAKKSGGYDTGELFF
TGTGCCGCCAAAAAGAGCGGGGGGTACGACACCGGGGAGCTGTTTTTT
>TRBD1|few|TRBJ1-2|TRBV28
CATESYDRDRYGYTF
TGTGCCACCGAGAGTTACGACAGGGACCGCTATGGCTACACCTTC
>TRBD2|-|TRBJ2-7|TRBV12-3/TRBV12-4
CASSLGLAGGQIYGQYF
TGTGCCAGCAGTTTAGGGCTAGCGGGGGGCCAGATCTACGGGCAGTACTTC
>-|-|TRBJ1-2|TRBV29-1
CSVAGRYGYTF
TGCAGCGTGGCGGGTCGTTATGGCTACACCTTC
>TRBD1|few|TRBJ2-7|TRBV7-2
CASSLRPGQSGGALEQYF
TGTGCCAGCAGCTTACGGCCGGGACAGTCCGGTGGGGCCCTCGAGCAGTACTTC
>-|-|TRBJ2-3|TRBV5-6
CASSSARPDTQYF
TGTGCCAGCAGCTCTGCCCGCCCAGATACGCAGTATTTT
>-|-|TRBJ1-2|TRBV7-6
CASSVSGGSGYTF
TGTGCCAGCAGCGTATCGGGGGGGAGCGGCTACACCTTC
>TRBD1|many|TRBJ1-6|TRBV4-3
CASSPDREMYNSPLHF
TGCGCCAGCAGCCCGGACAGGGAAATGTATAATTCACCCCTCCACTTT
>TRBD2|many|TRBJ2-1|TRBV7-8
CASSTRLAGSSYNEQFF
TGTGCCAGCAGCACCCGACTAGCGGGGAGCTCCTACAATGAGCAGTTCTTC
>-|-|TRBJ2-7|TRBV11-1
CASSRRAKKAYEQYF
TGTGCCAGCAGCAGGAGGGCGAAAAAGGCCTACGAGCAGTACTTC
>-|many|TRBJ1-4|TRBV11-2
CASSPGQSPREKLFF
TGTGCCAGCAGCCCTGGACAGTCCCCCAGGGAAAAACTGTTTTTT
>TRBD1|many|TRBJ1-2|TRBV4-1
CASSRGTGGVGYTF
TGCGCCAGCAGCCGAGGGACAGGCGGGGTTGGCTACACCTTC
>-|few|TRBJ2-7|TRBV27
CASSTTGSGPYEQYF
TGTGCCAGCAGTACGACAGGATCGGGGCCCTACGAGCAGTACTTC
>-|-|TRBJ2-7|TRBV6-1
CASSEAEVPYEQYF
TGTGCCAGCAGTGAAGCGGAAGTTCCCTACGAGCAGTACTTC
>-|-|TRBJ1-6|TRBV20-1
CSARTDRLSYNSPLHF
TGCAGTGCCCGTACCGACAGACTATCCTATAATTCACCCCTCCACTTT
>-|few|TRBJ1-1|TRBV11-2
CASSLVPLNKSDAHRNTEAFF
TGTGCCAGCAGCTTAGTTCCTCTAAACAAGTCCGACGCTCATAGGAACACTGAAGCTTTCTTT
>TRBD2|-|TRBJ2-1|TRBV20-1
CSARDPSGGINEQFF
TGCAGTGCTAGAGATCCTAGCGGGGGGATAAATGAGCAGTTCTTC
>-|-|TRBJ2-5|TRBV19
CASSVVDSPGETQYF
TGTGCCAGTAGTGTTGTGGACTCACCTGGGGAGACCCAGTACTTC
>TRBD1|many|TRBJ2-7|TRBV12-3/TRBV12-4
CASSPGQGYEQYF
TGTGCCAGCAGCCCGGGACAGGGATACGAGCAGTACTTC
>-|-|TRBJ2-7|TRBV4-3
CASSQDRGFYEQYF
TGCGCCAGCAGCCAAGATCGGGGGTTCTACGAGCAGTACTTC
>-|few|TRBJ2-1|TRBV5-4
CASSLMAETLNEQFF
TGTGCCAGCAGCTTGATGGCGGAAACCCTCAATGAGCAGTTCTTC
>-|-|TRBJ2-7|TRBV7-2
CASSLEVPSYYEQYF
TGTGCCAGCAGCTTAGAGGTACCCTCCTACTACGAGCAGTACTTC
>TRBD1|few|TRBJ2-1|TRBV5-1
CASRRTGGNEQFF
TGCGCCAGCAGAAGGACAGGGGGCAATGAGCAGTTCTTC
>-|-|TRBJ1-4|TRBV7-9
CASSTSRGPTNEKLFF
TGTGCCAGCAGCACATCCAGGGGCCCAACTAATGAAAAACTGTTTTTT
>-|-|TRBJ2-7|TRBV10-3
CAISESDILYEQYF
TGTGCCATCAGTGAGTCCGACATCCTCTACGAGCAGTACTTC
>-|-|TRBJ1-2|TRBV6-1
CASSEPLLTQGPYGYTF
TGTGCCAGCAGTGAGCCCCTATTGACACAGGGACCCTATGGCTACACCTTC
>-|few|TRBJ1-6|TRBV6-1
CASSEWVLGNSPLHF
TGTGCCAGCAGTGAGTGGGTATTGGGGAATTCACCCCTCCACTTT
>TRBD1|few|TRBJ1-2|TRBV19
CASSMAWTGAVKNYGYTF
TGTGCCAGTAGTATGGCCTGGACAGGGGCCGTGAAAAACTATGGCTACACCTTC
>-|few|TRBJ2-7|TRBV5-1
CASYPEPGRLYEQYF
TGCGCCAGCTATCCAGAGCCGGGACGATTGTACGAGCAGTACTTC
>-|-|TRBJ2-3|TRBV7-9
CASSPRVITTDTQYF
TGTGCCAGCAGCCCAAGGGTTATTACGACAGATACGCAGTATTTT
>-|few|TRBJ1-1|TRBV19
CASSKGFSMNTEAFF
TGTGCCAGTAGTAAGGGGTTTTCAATGAACACTGAAGCTTTCTTT
>TRBD1|-|TRBJ2-7|TRBV7-4
CASSGPGTGSPYEQYF
TGTGCCAGCAGCGGACCCGGGACAGGATCCCCCTACGAGCAGTACTTC
>TRBD1|-|TRBJ1-2|TRBV28
CASSLRTGPSYGYTF
TGTGCCAGCAGTTTAAGGACAGGGCCTAGCTATGGCTACACCTTC
>-|few|TRBJ1-4|TRBV27
CASSDGYGINEKLFF
TGTGCCAGCAGCGACGGGTATGGAATTAATGAAAAACTGTTTTTT
>-|many|TRBJ2-5|TRBV6-1
CASGPPGTQETQYF
TGTGCCAGCGGACCACCCGGGACTCAAGAGACCCAGTACTTC
>TRBD1|-|TRBJ1-5|TRBV27
CASRRTGSDQPQHF
TGTGCCAGCAGACGGACAGGCTCGGATCAGCCCCAGCATTTT
>-|-|TRBJ1-5|TRBV10-3
CAISDRGQPQHF
TGTGCCATCAGTGACAGGGGTCAGCCCCAGCATTTT